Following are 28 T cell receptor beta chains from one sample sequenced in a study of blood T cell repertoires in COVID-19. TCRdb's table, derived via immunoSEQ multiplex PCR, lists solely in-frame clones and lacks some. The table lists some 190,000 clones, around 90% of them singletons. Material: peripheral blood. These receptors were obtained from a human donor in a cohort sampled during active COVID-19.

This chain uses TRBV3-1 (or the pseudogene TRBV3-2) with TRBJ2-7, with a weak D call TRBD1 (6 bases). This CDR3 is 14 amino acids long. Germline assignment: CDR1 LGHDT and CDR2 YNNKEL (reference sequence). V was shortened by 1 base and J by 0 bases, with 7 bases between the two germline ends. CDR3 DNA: TGTGCCAGCAGCCAAGGGACAGACTCCTACGAGCAGTACTTC. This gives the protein CASSQGTDSYEQYF.

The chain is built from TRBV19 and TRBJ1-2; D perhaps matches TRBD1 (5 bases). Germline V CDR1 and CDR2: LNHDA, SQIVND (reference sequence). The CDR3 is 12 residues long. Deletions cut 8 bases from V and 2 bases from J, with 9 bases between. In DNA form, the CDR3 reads TGTGCCAGTTCAGGGCAGAACTATGGCTACACCTTC. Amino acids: CASSGQNYGYTF.

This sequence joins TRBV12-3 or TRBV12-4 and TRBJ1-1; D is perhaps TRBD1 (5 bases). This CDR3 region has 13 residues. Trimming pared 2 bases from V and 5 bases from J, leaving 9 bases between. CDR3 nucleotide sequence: TGTGCCAGCAGTTTAAACGGGGGGACTGAAGCTTTCTTT. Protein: CASSLNGGTEAFF.

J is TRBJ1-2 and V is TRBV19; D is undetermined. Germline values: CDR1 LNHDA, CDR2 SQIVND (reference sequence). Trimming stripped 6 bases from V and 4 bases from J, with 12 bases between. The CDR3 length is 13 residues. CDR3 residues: CASSMGPAYGYTF. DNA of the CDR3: TGTGCCAGTAGCATGGGCCCAGCCTATGGCTACACCTTC.

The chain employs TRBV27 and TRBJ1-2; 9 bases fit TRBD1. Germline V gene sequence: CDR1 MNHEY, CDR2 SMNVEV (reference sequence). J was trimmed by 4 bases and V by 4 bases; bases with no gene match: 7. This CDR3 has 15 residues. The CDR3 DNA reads TGTGCCAGCAGTTCGGGGACAGGGTTTGTCTATGGCTACACCTTC. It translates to CASSSGTGFVYGYTF.

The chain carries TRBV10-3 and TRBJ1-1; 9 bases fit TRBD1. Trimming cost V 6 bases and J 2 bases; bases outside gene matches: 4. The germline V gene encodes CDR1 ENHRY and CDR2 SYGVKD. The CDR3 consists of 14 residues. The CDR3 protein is CAIRRQGENTEAFF. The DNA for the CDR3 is TGTGCCATCAGGCGACAGGGGGAAAACACTGAAGCTTTCTTT.

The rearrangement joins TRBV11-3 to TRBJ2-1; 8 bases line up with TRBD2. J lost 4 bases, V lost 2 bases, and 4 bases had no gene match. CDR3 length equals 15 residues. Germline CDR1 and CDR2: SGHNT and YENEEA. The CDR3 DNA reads TGTGCCAGCAGCTTACTAACGGGAGGGTACAATGAGCAGTTCTTC. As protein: CASSLLTGGYNEQFF.

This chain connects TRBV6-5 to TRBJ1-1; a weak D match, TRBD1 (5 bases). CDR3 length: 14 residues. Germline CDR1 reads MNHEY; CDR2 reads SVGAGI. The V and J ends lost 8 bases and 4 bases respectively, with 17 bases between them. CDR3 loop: CASSLSRVFTEAFF. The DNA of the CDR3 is TGTGCCAGCTCATTGAGCAGGGTCTTCACTGAAGCTTTCTTT.

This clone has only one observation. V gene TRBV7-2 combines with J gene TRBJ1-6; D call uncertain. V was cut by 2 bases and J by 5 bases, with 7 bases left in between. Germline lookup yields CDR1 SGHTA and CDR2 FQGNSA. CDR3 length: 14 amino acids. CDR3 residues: CASSLPQNNSPLHF. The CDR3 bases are TGTGCCAGCAGCTTACCACAGAATAATTCACCCCTCCACTTT.

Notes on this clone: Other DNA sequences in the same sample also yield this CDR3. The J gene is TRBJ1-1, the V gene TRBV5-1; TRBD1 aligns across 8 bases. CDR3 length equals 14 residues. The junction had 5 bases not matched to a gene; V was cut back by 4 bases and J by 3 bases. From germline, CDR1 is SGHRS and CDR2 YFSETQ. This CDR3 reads CASSLRGPDTEAFF. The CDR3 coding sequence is TGCGCCAGCAGCCTCAGGGGGCCGGACACTGAAGCTTTCTTT.

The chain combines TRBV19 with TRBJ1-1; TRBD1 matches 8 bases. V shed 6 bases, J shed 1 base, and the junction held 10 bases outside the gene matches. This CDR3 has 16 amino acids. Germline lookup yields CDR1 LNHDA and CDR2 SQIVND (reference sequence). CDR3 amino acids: CASRDRAFGKNTEAFF. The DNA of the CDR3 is TGTGCCAGTAGGGACAGGGCGTTTGGTAAGAACACTGAAGCTTTCTTT.

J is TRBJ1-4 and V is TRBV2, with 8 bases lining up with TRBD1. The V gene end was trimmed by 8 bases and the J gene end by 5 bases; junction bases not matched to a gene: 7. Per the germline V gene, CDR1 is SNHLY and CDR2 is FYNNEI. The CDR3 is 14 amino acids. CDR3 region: CASSDRVSNEKLFF. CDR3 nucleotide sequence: TGTGCCAGCTCGGACAGGGTCTCAAATGAAAAACTGTTTTTT.

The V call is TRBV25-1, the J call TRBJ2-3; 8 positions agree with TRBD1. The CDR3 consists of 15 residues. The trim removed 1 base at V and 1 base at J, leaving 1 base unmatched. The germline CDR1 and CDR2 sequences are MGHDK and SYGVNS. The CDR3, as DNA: TGTGCCAGCAGTGAATTCAGGGGGCGCACAGATACGCAGTATTTT. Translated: CASSEFRGRTDTQYF.

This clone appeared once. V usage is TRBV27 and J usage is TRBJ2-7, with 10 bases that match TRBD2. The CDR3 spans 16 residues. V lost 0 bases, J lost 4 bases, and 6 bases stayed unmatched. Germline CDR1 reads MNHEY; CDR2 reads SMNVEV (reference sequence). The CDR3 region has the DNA TGTGCCAGCAGTTTATCTGCCCTAGCGGGAGTTTACGAGCAGTACTTC. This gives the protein CASSLSALAGVYEQYF.

DNA for the CDR3: TGCGCCAGCAGCAGAGGCGCGACAGGGCTGGACGAGCAGTACTTC. This gives the protein CASSRGATGLDEQYF. The genes are TRBV5-1 and TRBJ2-7, with 7 bases that match TRBD1. This CDR3 contains 15 residues. CDR1 and CDR2 (germline): SGHRS, YFSETQ. After removal of 4 bases from V and 5 bases from J, the junction contained 12 bases not matched to a gene.

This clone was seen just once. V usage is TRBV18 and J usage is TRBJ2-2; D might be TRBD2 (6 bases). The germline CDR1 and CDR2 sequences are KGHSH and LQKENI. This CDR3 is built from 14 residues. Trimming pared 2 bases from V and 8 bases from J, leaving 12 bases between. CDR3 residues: CASSPSGVLGELFF. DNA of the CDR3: TGTGCCAGCTCACCATCGGGAGTCCTGGGGGAGCTGTTTTTT.

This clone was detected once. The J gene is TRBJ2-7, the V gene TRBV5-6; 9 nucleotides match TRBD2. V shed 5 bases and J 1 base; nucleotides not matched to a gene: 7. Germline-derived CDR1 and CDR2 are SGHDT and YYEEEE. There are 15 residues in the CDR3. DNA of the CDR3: TGTGCCAGCAGTCAAGTGACTAGCGGTTCCTACGAGCAGTACTTC. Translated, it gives CASSQVTSGSYEQYF.

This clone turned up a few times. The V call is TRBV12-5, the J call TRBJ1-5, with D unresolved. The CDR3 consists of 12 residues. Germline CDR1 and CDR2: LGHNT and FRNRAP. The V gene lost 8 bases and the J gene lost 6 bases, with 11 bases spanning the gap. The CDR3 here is CASSREGQPQHF. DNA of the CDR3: TGTGCTAGTTCTAGGGAGGGTCAGCCCCAGCATTTT. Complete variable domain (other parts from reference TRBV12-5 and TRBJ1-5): DARVTQTPRHKVTEMGQEVTMRCQPILGHNTVFWYRQTMMQGLELLAYFRNRAPLDDSGMPKDRFSAEMPDATLATLKIQPSEPRDSAVYFCASSREGQPQHFGDGTRLSIL.

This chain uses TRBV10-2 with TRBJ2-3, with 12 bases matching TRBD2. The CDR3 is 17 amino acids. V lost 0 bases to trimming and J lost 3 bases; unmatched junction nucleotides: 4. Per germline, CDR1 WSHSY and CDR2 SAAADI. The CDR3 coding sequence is TGCGCCAGCAGTGAGTCGATTGGACTAGCGGGGACAGATACGCAGTATTTT. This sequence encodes CASSESIGLAGTDTQYF.

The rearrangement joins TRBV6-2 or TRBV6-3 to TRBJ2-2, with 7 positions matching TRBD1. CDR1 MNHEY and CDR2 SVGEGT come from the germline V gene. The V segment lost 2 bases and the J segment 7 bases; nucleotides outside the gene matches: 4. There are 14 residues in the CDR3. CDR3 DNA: TGTGCCAGCAGTTACGACAGGGTCGGCGGGGAGCTGTTTTTT. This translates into CASSYDRVGGELFF.

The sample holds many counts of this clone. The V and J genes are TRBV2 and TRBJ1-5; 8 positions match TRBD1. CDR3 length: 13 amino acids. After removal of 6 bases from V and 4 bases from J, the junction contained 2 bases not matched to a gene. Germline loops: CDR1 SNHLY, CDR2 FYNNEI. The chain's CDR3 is CASRRTGNQPQHF. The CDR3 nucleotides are TGTGCCAGCAGGAGGACAGGGAATCAGCCCCAGCATTTT. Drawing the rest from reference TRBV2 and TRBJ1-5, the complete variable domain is EPEVTQTPSHQVTQMGQEVILRCVPISNHLYFYWYRQILGQKVEFLVSFYNNEISEKSEIFDDQFSVERPDGSNFTLKIRSTKLEDSAMYFCASRRTGNQPQHFGDGTRLSIL.

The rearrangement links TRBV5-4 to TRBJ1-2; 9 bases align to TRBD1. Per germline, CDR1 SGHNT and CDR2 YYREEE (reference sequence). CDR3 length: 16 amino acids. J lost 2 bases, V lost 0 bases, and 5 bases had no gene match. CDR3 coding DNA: TGTGCCAGCAGCTTGGGGGGACAGGGCGGGAACTATGGCTACACCTTC. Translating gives CASSLGGQGGNYGYTF.

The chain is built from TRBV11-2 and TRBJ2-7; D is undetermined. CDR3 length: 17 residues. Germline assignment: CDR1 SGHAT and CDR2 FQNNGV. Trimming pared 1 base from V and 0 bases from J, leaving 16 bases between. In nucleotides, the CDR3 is TGTGCCAGCAGCTTAGGGGCTGGTCGAACCAGCTCCTACGAGCAGTACTTC. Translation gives CASSLGAGRTSSYEQYF.

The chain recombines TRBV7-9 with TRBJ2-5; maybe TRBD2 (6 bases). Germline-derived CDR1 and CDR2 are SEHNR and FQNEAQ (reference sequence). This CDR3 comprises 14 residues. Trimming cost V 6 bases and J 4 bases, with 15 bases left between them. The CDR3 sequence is CASSPIADGETQYF. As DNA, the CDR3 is TGTGCCAGCAGTCCTATAGCGGATGGAGAGACCCAGTACTTC.

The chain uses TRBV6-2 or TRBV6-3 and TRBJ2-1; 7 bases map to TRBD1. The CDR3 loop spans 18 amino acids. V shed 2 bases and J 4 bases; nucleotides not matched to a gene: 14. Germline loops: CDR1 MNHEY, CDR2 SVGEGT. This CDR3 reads CASSYVPDRDRLYNEQFF. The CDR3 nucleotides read TGTGCCAGCAGTTACGTCCCCGACCGGGACAGACTATACAATGAGCAGTTCTTC.

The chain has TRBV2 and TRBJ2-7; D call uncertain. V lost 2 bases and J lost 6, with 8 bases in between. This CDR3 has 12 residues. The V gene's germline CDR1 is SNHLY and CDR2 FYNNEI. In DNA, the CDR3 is TGTGCCAGCAGTGAACCCCCCGGCGAGCAGTACTTC. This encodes CASSEPPGEQYF.

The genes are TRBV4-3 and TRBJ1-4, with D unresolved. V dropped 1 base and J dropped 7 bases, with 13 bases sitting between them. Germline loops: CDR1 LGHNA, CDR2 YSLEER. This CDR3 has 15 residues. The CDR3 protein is CASSQGRARSEKLFF. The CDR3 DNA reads TGCGCCAGCAGCCAAGGTCGAGCTAGGAGTGAAAAACTGTTTTTT.

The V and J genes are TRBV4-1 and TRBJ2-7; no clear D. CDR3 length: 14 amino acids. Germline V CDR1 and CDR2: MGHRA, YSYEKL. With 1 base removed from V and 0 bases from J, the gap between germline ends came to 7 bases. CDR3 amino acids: CASSQGSSSYEQYF. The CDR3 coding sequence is TGCGCCAGCAGCCAAGGTTCCAGCTCCTACGAGCAGTACTTC.